Listed here are 22 T cell receptor beta chains from one sample, sequenced in a study of T cell responses to AZD1222 COVID-19 vaccine. Assay used: immunoSEQ multiplex PCR; TCRdb lists only in-frame clones, some missing. The sample's table shows about 140,000 clones. Sequencing was performed on peripheral blood. The receptors derive from an adult in good health.

The chain employs TRBV28 and TRBJ1-2; D uncertain. CDR3 length: 12 amino acids. Germline V gene sequence: CDR1 MDHEN, CDR2 SYDVKM. V was clipped by 3 bases and J by 7 bases, with 9 bases between them. This chain's CDR3 is CASSFGVGGYTF. The CDR3 region has the DNA TGTGCCAGCAGTTTCGGGGTAGGTGGCTACACCTTC.

The chain uses TRBV6-5 and TRBJ1-1, with a possible D match to TRBD1 (5 bases). This CDR3 has 12 residues. Per the germline V gene, CDR1 is MNHEY and CDR2 is SVGAGI. V was clipped by 5 bases and J by 6 bases, with 10 bases between them. The CDR3 region is CASSRGFAEAFF. As DNA, the CDR3 is TGTGCCAGCAGTCGGGGGTTCGCTGAAGCTTTCTTT.

The chain links TRBV5-8 to TRBJ2-2; D may correspond to TRBD1 or TRBD2 (6 bases each). This CDR3 region has 15 residues. V lost 0 bases to trimming and J lost 5 bases, with 11 bases between them. Germline V lookup: CDR1 SGHTS, CDR2 YDEGEE. CDR3 protein: CASSLAGGYTGELFF. Written as DNA, the CDR3 is TGTGCCAGCAGCTTGGCCGGGGGCTATACCGGGGAGCTGTTTTTT. Filled out from reference TRBV5-8 and TRBJ2-2, the complete variable domain reads EAGVTQSPTHLIKTRGQQATLRCSPISGHTSVYWYQQALGLGLQFLLWYDEGEERNRGNFPPRFSGRQFPNYSSELNVNALELEDSALYLCASSLAGGYTGELFFGEGSRLTVL.

CDR3 sequence reads: CASSFGGGGRNGYTF. In DNA form, the CDR3 reads TGTGCCAGCAGCTTCGGTGGTGGGGGGCGGAATGGCTACACCTTC. V and J are TRBV7-9 and TRBJ1-2; a possible D gene is TRBD1 (6 bases). The CDR3 sequence is 15 residues long. Trimming stripped 3 bases from V and 6 bases from J, with 17 bases between. Germline CDR1 reads SEHNR; CDR2 reads FQNEAQ (reference sequence).

The J gene is TRBJ1-5, the V gene TRBV28; 7 positions agree with TRBD1. Germline trimming cut 4 bases from V and 5 bases from J; bases unmatched to any gene: 11. The CDR3 is 16 residues long. CDR1 MDHEN and CDR2 SYDVKM come from the germline V gene. The CDR3 DNA sequence: TGTGCCAGCAGTTCCCGGACAGGTTTAGATTATCAGCCCCAGCATTTT. Protein product: CASSSRTGLDYQPQHF.

The rearrangement uses TRBV19 and TRBJ1-2; 9 bases are a match to TRBD1. Unmatched junction bases numbered 12, after V lost 6 bases and J lost 4 bases. The CDR3 is 16 residues long. Per germline, CDR1 LNHDA and CDR2 SQIVND (reference sequence). In DNA form, the CDR3 reads TGTGCCAGTAGCCAGGACATGGGACAGGGACTCTATGGCTACACCTTC. Protein product: CASSQDMGQGLYGYTF.

This chain uses TRBV30 with TRBJ1-2, with TRBD1 matching 9 bases. In germline, CDR1 is GTSNPN, CDR2 SVGIG (reference sequence). V dropped 1 base and J dropped 2; count of bases not matched to a gene: 5. The CDR3 has 15 amino acids. CDR3: CAWSGNGQGNYGYTF. CDR3 DNA sequence: TGTGCCTGGAGTGGCAATGGACAGGGGAACTATGGCTACACCTTC.

The chain carries TRBV6-5 and TRBJ1-1; no clear D gene. V was cut by 6 bases and J by 0 bases, with 5 bases left in between. There are 12 residues in the CDR3. The germline V gene encodes CDR1 MNHEY and CDR2 SVGAGI. CDR3 sequence reads: CASRGMNTEAFF. In DNA, the CDR3 is TGTGCCAGCAGGGGTATGAACACTGAAGCTTTCTTT.

This chain connects TRBV5-1 to TRBJ2-3, with D perhaps matching TRBD1 (6 bases). Germline values: CDR1 SGHRS, CDR2 YFSETQ. The CDR3 is 17 residues long. V shed 0 bases and J shed 2 bases, with 16 bases lying between them. CDR3 loop: CASSLGVGDIYTDTQYF. For the CDR3, the DNA is TGCGCCAGCAGCTTGGGTGTGGGGGACATCTACACAGATACGCAGTATTTT.

The chain joins TRBV2 to TRBJ2-1; either TRBD1 or TRBD2 may supply D (5 bases each). Trimming cost V 4 bases and J 3 bases, with 10 bases left between them. CDR1 is SNHLY and CDR2 is FYNNEI in the germline V gene. The CDR3 spans 14 residues. The CDR3 sequence: CASSVRDDYNEQFF. The CDR3 DNA reads as TGTGCCAGCAGTGTCCGGGACGACTACAATGAGCAGTTCTTC.

J is TRBJ1-3 and V is TRBV6-5; TRBD1 is a possible D gene (5 bases). V lost 0 bases to trimming and J lost 3 bases, with 9 bases between them. The CDR3 loop spans 15 amino acids. The germline V gene has CDR1 MNHEY and CDR2 SVGAGI. CDR3 in amino acids: CASSYSRDRGNTIYF. The CDR3 DNA reads as TGTGCCAGCAGTTACTCGCGGGACCGTGGAAACACCATATATTTT.

V usage is TRBV11-2 and J usage is TRBJ1-3; no clear D gene. This CDR3 is 16 amino acids long. Trimming took off 0 bases at V and 4 bases at J, with 13 bases between the two ends. From germline, CDR1 is SGHAT and CDR2 FQNNGV. The CDR3 region has the DNA TGTGCCAGCAGCTTAGATCACCCGGGAACGGGAAACACCATATATTTT. This codes for CASSLDHPGTGNTIYF.

This chain's CDR3 is CASSTQRTANTEAFF. In DNA form, the CDR3 reads TGTGCCAGTAGTACACAGAGGACCGCTAACACTGAAGCTTTCTTT. This chain links TRBV19 with TRBJ1-1; no clear D gene. Deletions cut 4 bases from V and 2 bases from J, with 14 bases between. The germline V gene has CDR1 LNHDA and CDR2 SQIVND (reference sequence). CDR3 size: 15 residues.

The chain recombines TRBV3-1 (or the pseudogene TRBV3-2) with TRBJ2-5; either TRBD1 or TRBD2 may supply D (6 bases each). The CDR3 totals 15 residues. The germline gives CDR1 LGHDT, CDR2 YNNKEL (reference sequence). The germline V and J ends were trimmed by 0 bases and 1 base, with 9 bases remaining between them. The CDR3 loop is CASSQDRGPQETQYF. CDR3 nucleotides: TGTGCCAGCAGCCAAGATCGGGGGCCCCAAGAGACCCAGTACTTC.

The J gene is TRBJ2-2, the V gene TRBV6-2 or TRBV6-3; D not certain. The CDR3 has 13 amino acids. V was trimmed by 2 bases and J by 2 bases, leaving 3 bases between them. Germline loops: CDR1 MNHEY, CDR2 SVGEGT. The CDR3 loop is CASSYDNTGELFF. In nucleotides, the CDR3 is TGTGCCAGCAGTTACGACAACACCGGGGAGCTGTTTTTT.

V usage is TRBV25-1 and J usage is TRBJ1-4; TRBD1 aligns across 7 bases. This CDR3 is built from 16 residues. The trim removed 3 bases at V and 5 bases at J, leaving 9 bases unmatched. Germline loops: CDR1 MGHDK, CDR2 SYGVNS. The CDR3 coding sequence is TGTGCCAGCAGTGATACAACAGGGGAATCCAATGAAAAACTGTTTTTT. Residues: CASSDTTGESNEKLFF.

Of note for this clone: The junction departs from germline at one end; a sequencing error may be responsible. V is TRBV30 and J is TRBJ2-1; the D gene is possibly TRBD1 (6 bases). The CDR3 consists of 11 residues. The germline gives CDR1 GTSNPN, CDR2 SVGIG (reference sequence). The CDR3: CAWGGREKRIF. In DNA form, the CDR3 reads TGTGCCTGGGGGGGCCGGGAAAAGAGGATCTTC.

This sequence joins TRBV6-2 or TRBV6-3 and TRBJ1-6; tentative D call: TRBD1 (6 bases). V was shortened by 2 bases and J by 10 bases, with 12 bases between the two germline ends. CDR1 and CDR2 from the germline V gene are MNHEY and SVGEGT. CDR3 length equals 14 residues. The CDR3 region is CASSYLGRGSPLHF. The CDR3 DNA sequence: TGTGCCAGCAGTTACCTCGGCAGGGGCTCACCCCTCCACTTT.

This rearrangement joins TRBV19 to TRBJ1-6; D perhaps matches TRBD1 (6 bases). V gave up 6 bases and J gave up 8 bases, with 11 bases separating them. The germline V gene has CDR1 LNHDA and CDR2 SQIVND (reference sequence). CDR3 length equals 13 residues. In DNA, the CDR3 is TGTGCCAGTAGGCAACAGGGCGATTCACCCCTCCACTTT. This translates into CASRQQGDSPLHF.

The chain couples TRBV5-1 to TRBJ2-6; tentative D call: TRBD1 (6 bases). Trimming cost V 2 bases and J 2 bases, with 8 bases left between them. Germline CDR1 SGHRS, CDR2 YFSETQ. This CDR3 has 15 amino acids. CDR3 loop: CASSFTGPGANVLTF. CDR3 sequence (DNA): TGCGCCAGCAGCTTTACAGGGCCTGGGGCCAACGTCCTGACTTTC.

The V call is TRBV7-8, the J call TRBJ2-2; no clear D. Germline V CDR1 and CDR2: SGHVS, FQNEAQ. There are 13 residues in the CDR3. The V and J ends lost 1 base and 3 bases respectively, with 3 bases between them. The CDR3 here is CASSLGHTGELFF. DNA of the CDR3: TGTGCCAGCAGCTTAGGACACACCGGGGAGCTGTTTTTT.

The chain links TRBV19 to TRBJ1-5; no clear D. CDR1 and CDR2 (germline): LNHDA, SQIVND (reference sequence). The CDR3 runs to 11 residues. The V and J ends lost 5 bases and 7 bases respectively, with 6 bases between them. This chain's CDR3 is CASSLGQPQHF. The CDR3, as DNA: TGTGCCAGTAGTTTGGGGCAGCCCCAGCATTTT.